Listed here are 16 T cell receptor beta chains from one sample, sequenced in a study of OX40 agonist ivuxolimab in advanced cancers. Sequenced by immunoSEQ multiplex PCR; TCRdb stores in-frame clones only, minus some. The table records around 65,000 clones, 80% of them present only once. Sequencing was performed on CD4+ or CD8+ T cells sorted from blood, taken in a trial of the OX40 agonist ivuxolimab. Source of these receptors: an adult with an advanced solid tumor such as melanoma, head and neck, liver or kidney cancer.

The V call is TRBV5-8, the J call TRBJ1-1; D is ambiguous. V was trimmed by 1 base and J by 4 bases, leaving 14 bases between them. Germline V CDR1 and CDR2: SGHTS, YDEGEE. The CDR3 has 15 residues. In DNA, the CDR3 is TGTGCCAGCAGCTTGCCCCGGATGGGTCGCACTGAAGCTTTCTTT. Its translation is CASSLPRMGRTEAFF. Full variable domain (missing parts from reference TRBV5-8 and TRBJ1-1): EAGVTQSPTHLIKTRGQQATLRCSPISGHTSVYWYQQALGLGLQFLLWYDEGEERNRGNFPPRFSGRQFPNYSSELNVNALELEDSALYLCASSLPRMGRTEAFFGQGTRLTVV.

The chain is built from TRBV29-1 and TRBJ1-1; weak D call: TRBD1 (6 bases). With 6 bases removed from V and 3 bases from J, the gap between germline ends came to 11 bases. The CDR3 is made up of 12 amino acids. Germline V gives CDR1 SQVTM, CDR2 ANQGSEA. The CDR3 loop reads CSVDRGDTEAFF. The DNA for the CDR3 is TGCAGCGTAGATAGGGGGGACACTGAAGCTTTCTTT.

The chain combines TRBV7-8 with TRBJ1-1; 8 nucleotides agree with TRBD1. Germline V gene lookup returns CDR1 SGHVS and CDR2 FQNEAQ. Germline trimming cut 3 bases from V and 5 bases from J; bases unmatched to any gene: 8. CDR3 length: 15 amino acids. The DNA for the CDR3 is TGTGCCAGCAGCTTTTCACAGGGGGATGGTACTGAAGCTTTCTTT. It translates to CASSFSQGDGTEAFF.

The rearrangement uses TRBV2 and TRBJ1-2; the match to TRBD1 covers 8 bases. With V trimmed by 8 bases and J by 7 bases, 12 bases remained unmatched. CDR3 size: 14 residues. Germline V gene lookup returns CDR1 SNHLY and CDR2 FYNNEI. The CDR3 is CASSTTGQGGGYTF. The CDR3 region has the DNA TGTGCCAGCTCTACTACCGGACAGGGAGGTGGCTACACCTTC.

The chain has TRBV6-6 and TRBJ2-4; 7 nucleotides align to TRBD1. The germline CDR1 and CDR2 sequences are MNHNY and SVGAGI (reference sequence). The CDR3 is 15 residues long. J lost 3 bases, V lost 5 bases, and 7 bases had no gene match. The CDR3 DNA follows: TGTGCCAGCAGTCTGACAGGGTTTGACAAAAACATTCAGTACTTC. This sequence encodes CASSLTGFDKNIQYF.

The CDR3 coding sequence is TGTGCCAGCAGCCCTCCACAACAGGGGTCATCTGAAGCTTTCTTT. Translating it yields CASSPPQQGSSEAFF. The chain is built from TRBV28 and TRBJ1-1; 7 bases are a match to TRBD1. Germline V CDR1 and CDR2: MDHEN, SYDVKM. This CDR3 region has 15 residues. V lost 6 bases, J lost 6 bases, and 13 bases stayed unmatched.

V usage is TRBV7-9 and J usage is TRBJ2-3, with a weak D call TRBD2 (6 bases). From germline, CDR1 is SEHNR and CDR2 FQNEAQ (reference sequence). With 5 bases removed from V and 4 bases from J, the gap between germline ends came to 22 bases. CDR3 length: 17 amino acids. The CDR3, as DNA: TGTGCCAGCAGCATGCGGGGTGGCGGGACCGAGGCAGATACGCAGTATTTT. Protein sequence: CASSMRGGGTEADTQYF. Using reference TRBV7-9 and TRBJ2-3 for the parts outside the CDR3, the full variable domain is DTGVSQNPRHKITKRGQNVTFRCDPISEHNRLYWYRQTLGQGPEFLTYFQNEAQLEKSRLLSDRFSAERPKGSFSTLEIQRTEQGDSAMYLCASSMRGGGTEADTQYFGPGTRLTVL.

CDR3 DNA: TGCGCCAGCAGCCAAGATCCCTCCCTAGCGGGGGCCACGGATACGCAGTATTTT. It yields the protein CASSQDPSLAGATDTQYF. This chain uses TRBV4-1 with TRBJ2-3, with 10 nucleotides matching TRBD2. Germline V gene data show CDR1 as MGHRA and CDR2 as YSYEKL. The trim removed 0 bases at V and 6 bases at J, leaving 12 bases unmatched. The length of the CDR3 is 18 residues.

V gene TRBV4-1 combines with J gene TRBJ2-6, with TRBD1 matching 10 bases. The CDR3 runs 19 residues. The trim removed 2 bases at V and 1 base at J, leaving 8 bases unmatched. The germline V gene encodes CDR1 MGHRA and CDR2 YSYEKL. The CDR3 loop is CASSQYQTGGMSGANVLTF. CDR3 sequence (DNA): TGCGCCAGCAGCCAATACCAGACAGGGGGCATGTCTGGGGCCAACGTCCTGACTTTC.

The chain carries TRBV14 and TRBJ2-1, with TRBD2 identical over 15 bases. The V gene end was trimmed by 4 bases and the J gene end by 9 bases; junction bases not matched to a gene: 4. Germline CDR1 reads SGHDN; CDR2 reads FVKESK. This CDR3 is 15 amino acids long. In DNA form, the CDR3 reads TGTGCCAGCAGCCCTTGGACTAGCGGGAGGGGTGAGCAGTTCTTC. Protein product: CASSPWTSGRGEQFF.

This clone came up a few times. The J gene is TRBJ2-3, the V gene TRBV6-5; D is uncertain. CDR1 and CDR2 (germline): MNHEY, SVGAGI. The CDR3 length is 13 residues. The germline V and J ends were trimmed by 5 bases and 3 bases, with 9 bases remaining between them. CDR3 DNA: TGTGCCAGCAGTCCCCGGCGTACAGATACGCAGTATTTT. Amino acid sequence: CASSPRRTDTQYF.

This clone was counted a few times. V is TRBV2 and J is TRBJ2-6, with D perhaps assigned TRBD1 or TRBD2 (5 bases each). Germline CDR1 is SNHLY and CDR2 is FYNNEI. With 1 base removed from V and 0 bases from J, the gap between germline ends came to 10 bases. The CDR3 extends over 17 amino acids. CDR3 region: CASSEEVGTSGANVLTF. CDR3 in DNA: TGTGCCAGCAGTGAAGAGGTAGGGACCTCTGGGGCCAACGTCCTGACTTTC.

This rearrangement joins TRBV6-5 to TRBJ2-1; 14 bases agree with TRBD2. V shed 6 bases and J 9 bases; nucleotides not matched to a gene: 7. The germline gives CDR1 MNHEY, CDR2 SVGAGI. The CDR3 sequence is 15 residues long. The CDR3: CASRRGLAGAGEQFF. In DNA form, the CDR3 reads TGTGCCAGCAGGCGGGGACTAGCGGGGGCGGGTGAGCAGTTCTTC.

The chain joins TRBV30 to TRBJ1-1, with D tentatively TRBD1 (5 bases). The CDR3 runs 17 residues. V lost 4 bases and J 0 bases, leaving 21 bases between the germline ends. Germline loops: CDR1 GTSNPN, CDR2 SVGIG (reference sequence). Written as DNA, the CDR3 is TGTGCCTGGATGCGACCGGGACCGCGTTCTATGAACACTGAAGCTTTCTTT. It yields the protein CAWMRPGPRSMNTEAFF.

This chain uses TRBV19 with TRBJ1-5; maybe TRBD1 (5 bases). The CDR3 has 16 residues. V was trimmed by 7 bases and J by 4 bases, leaving 20 bases between them. Looked up from germline, CDR1 is LNHDA and CDR2 is SQIVND (reference sequence). CDR3 region: CASTPLGDGGNQPQHF. CDR3 nucleotides: TGTGCCAGTACCCCCCTGGGGGACGGGGGAAATCAGCCCCAGCATTTT.

The chain has TRBV18 and TRBJ1-2; possibly TRBD1 for D (5 bases). V dropped 0 bases and J dropped 8 bases, with 16 bases sitting between them. This CDR3 comprises 15 residues. Germline loops: CDR1 KGHSH, CDR2 LQKENI. For the CDR3, the DNA is TGTGCCAGCTCACCACCCCAGGGCCCCACGGACGGCTACACCTTC. Its protein product is CASSPPQGPTDGYTF.